The rows below give T cell receptor beta chains drawn from one sample of a study of response to subunit inactivated influenza vaccine. TCRdb analysed the RT-PCR reads with MiXCR anew, one entry per CDR3 protein. The sample yields 500,000 to 600,000 distinct CDR3 sequences, approximately 13% seen once. Sequenced here: PBMCs from blood, sampled about 40 days after vaccination. These receptors were collected from a man aged 45-65 years who received an inactivated influenza vaccine. CDR3s include the opening cysteine and the closing phenylalanine or tryptophan. A D gene is named only where the DNA matches it firmly. A clone size is listed for some rows: how often the clone was seen (once, few, many), or a class if it is expanded.

j_gene	d_gene	v_gene	abundance	len	CDR3aa	CDR3nt
TRBJ2-5	.	TRBV20-1	.	13	CSALRPYQETQHF	TGCAGTGCTCTTCGGCCCTACCAAGAGACCCAGCACTTC
TRBJ2-3	TRBD2	TRBV7-8	few	16	CASSPRLAESTDTQYF	TGTGCCAGCAGCCCGAGACTAGCGGAGAGCACAGATACGCAGTATTTT
TRBJ2-2	.	TRBV25-1	many	13	CASSEYNTGELFF	TGTGCCAGCAGTGAATATAATACCGGGGAGCTGTTTTTT
TRBJ2-1	.	TRBV4-3	many	20	CASSQDWGGLRLSSYNEQFF	TGCGCCAGCAGCCAAGATTGGGGCGGCCTGCGACTAAGCTCCTACAATGAGCAGTTCTTC
TRBJ2-3	TRBD2	TRBV7-2	few	15	CASSRGLGNTDTQYF	TGTGCCAGCAGCAGAGGACTAGGTAACACAGATACGCAGTATTTT
TRBJ2-2	TRBD1	TRBV6-2/TRBV6-3	.	16	CASSYPGTGSTGELFF	TGTGCCAGCAGTTACCCCGGGACAGGGTCCACCGGGGAGCTGTTTTTT
TRBJ2-7	.	TRBV5-5	.	15	CASSRVSGGIYEQYF	TGTGCCAGCAGCCGGGTGTCCGGAGGTATCTACGAGCAGTACTTC
TRBJ2-1	TRBD2	TRBV20-1	few	18	CSASGLAGAGSSYNEQFF	TGCAGTGCCTCGGGACTAGCGGGAGCCGGGAGCTCCTACAATGAGCAGTTCTTC
TRBJ2-5	.	TRBV7-9	.	12	CAVFKERETQYF	TGTGCCGTTTTTAAAGAAAGAGAGACCCAGTACTTC
TRBJ2-7	.	TRBV15	few	13	CATSRQGLGEQYF	TGTGCCACCAGCAGACAGGGATTGGGCGAGCAGTACTTC
TRBJ2-7	TRBD1	TRBV7-9	.	15	CASSPTGTGGYEQYF	TGTGCCAGCAGTCCAACCGGGACAGGCGGCTACGAGCAGTACTTC
TRBJ2-5	.	TRBV3-1	.	15	CASSQGTLGEETQYF	TGTGCCAGCAGCCAAGGAACACTAGGGGAAGAGACCCAGTACTTC
TRBJ1-6	TRBD1	TRBV10-3	.	15	CAISRQGANNSPLHF	TGTGCCATCAGCCGACAGGGGGCTAATAATTCACCCCTCCACTTT
TRBJ1-1	.	TRBV6-1	.	13	CASSERSRTEAFF	TGTGCCAGCAGTGAACGGTCCAGGACTGAAGCTTTCTTT
TRBJ2-7	TRBD2	TRBV7-9	many	15	CASSLVTSGRNEQYF	TGTGCCAGCAGCTTAGTGACTAGCGGGAGGAACGAGCAGTACTTC
TRBJ2-5	.	TRBV12-3/TRBV12-4	many	13	CASSLLGRETQYF	TGTGCCAGCAGCCTCTTAGGCCGAGAGACCCAGTACTTC
TRBJ2-3	.	TRBV5-1	.	15	CASSSAVPRGDTQYF	TGCGCCAGCAGCTCGGCCGTACCTAGGGGAGATACGCAGTATTTT
TRBJ2-7	TRBD2	TRBV5-1	.	15	CASRLYGTTSYEQYF	TGCGCCAGCAGGCTCTACGGGACTACTTCCTACGAGCAGTACTTC
TRBJ2-7	.	TRBV4-2	many	15	CASSQAVQRTYEQYF	TGTGCCAGCAGCCAAGCCGTGCAGCGGACCTACGAGCAGTACTTC
TRBJ2-3	.	TRBV29-1	many	12	CSVGNLRDTQYF	TGCAGCGTTGGTAACCTCCGCGATACGCAGTATTTT
TRBJ2-7	.	TRBV10-3	many	16	CAISEGTPTRPYEQYF	TGTGCCATCAGTGAGGGGACACCCACCAGGCCCTACGAGCAGTACTTC
TRBJ2-7	.	TRBV6-5	.	14	CASSYSLAEFEQYF	TGTGCCAGCAGTTACTCGCTAGCAGAGTTTGAGCAGTACTTC
TRBJ2-7	TRBD1	TRBV14	few	17	CASSQGYGQGVSYEQYF	TGTGCCAGCAGCCAAGGATACGGACAGGGGGTTTCCTACGAGCAGTACTTC
TRBJ1-2	.	TRBV4-1	few	15	CASSHVSGVNYGYTF	TGCGCCAGCAGCCATGTATCGGGGGTTAACTATGGCTACACCTTC
TRBJ2-2	TRBD2	TRBV6-1	many	17	CAAGGTSGSLNTGELFF	TGTGCCGCAGGCGGGACTAGCGGGTCGCTGAACACCGGGGAGCTGTTTTTT
TRBJ2-3	.	TRBV12-3/TRBV12-4	many	12	CASSSLSDTQYF	TGTGCCAGCAGCTCTCTATCAGATACGCAGTATTTT
TRBJ1-1	.	TRBV28	.	20	CASSLWGVKLGRTQNTEAFF	TGTGCCAGCAGTTTATGGGGGGTGAAGTTAGGCAGGACGCAAAACACTGAAGCTTTCTTT
TRBJ1-1	TRBD1	TRBV15	few	16	CATSRELIGGNTEAFF	TGTGCCACCAGCAGAGAACTTATAGGGGGCAACACTGAAGCTTTCTTT
TRBJ1-5	.	TRBV24-1	.	13	CATSEGARQPQHF	TGTGCCACCAGTGAGGGGGCAAGGCAGCCCCAGCATTTT
TRBJ2-2	.	TRBV4-3	.	12	CASSLPAGELFF	TGCGCCAGCAGCCTGCCCGCCGGGGAGCTGTTTTTT
TRBJ2-7	.	TRBV12-3/TRBV12-4	many	13	CASSPRTSYEQYF	TGTGCCAGCAGCCCCAGAACCTCCTACGAGCAGTACTTC
TRBJ2-5	TRBD2	TRBV9	.	16	CASSKGDYGVSETQYF	TGTGCCAGCAGTAAAGGGGACTACGGGGTTTCGGAGACCCAGTACTTC